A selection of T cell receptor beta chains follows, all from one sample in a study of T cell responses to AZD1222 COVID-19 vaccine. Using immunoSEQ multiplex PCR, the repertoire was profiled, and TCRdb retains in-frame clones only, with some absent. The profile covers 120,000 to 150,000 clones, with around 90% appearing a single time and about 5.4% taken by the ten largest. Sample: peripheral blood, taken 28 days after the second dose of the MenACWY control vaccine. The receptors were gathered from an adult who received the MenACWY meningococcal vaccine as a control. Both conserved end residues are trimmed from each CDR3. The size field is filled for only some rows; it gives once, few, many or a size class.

CDR3aa: ASSLDRQGRDEKLF
abundance: NA
v_gene: TRBV11-3
j_gene: TRBJ1-4

CDR3aa: SVLIGGVGYEQY
abundance: NA
v_gene: TRBV29-1
j_gene: TRBJ2-7

CDR3aa: ASSLLAVTATNEKLF
abundance: NA
v_gene: TRBV5-1
j_gene: TRBJ1-4

CDR3aa: ASSQNGLADTDTQY
abundance: NA
v_gene: TRBV5-1
j_gene: TRBJ2-3

CDR3aa: ASSLSTGGNNEQF
abundance: NA
v_gene: TRBV19
j_gene: TRBJ2-1

CDR3aa: ASSLDLWAARDEQY
abundance: NA
v_gene: TRBV11-2
j_gene: TRBJ2-7

CDR3aa: ASSAGPTGSGANVLT
abundance: NA
v_gene: TRBV9
j_gene: TRBJ2-6

CDR3aa: ASREDSYNEQF
abundance: NA
v_gene: TRBV27
j_gene: TRBJ2-1

CDR3aa: ASSVNGGPSYEQY
abundance: NA
v_gene: TRBV9
j_gene: TRBJ2-7

CDR3aa: SVDTTGTVNTEAF
abundance: NA
v_gene: TRBV29-1
j_gene: TRBJ1-1

CDR3aa: ASSRPNSPGYT
abundance: once
v_gene: TRBV6-5
j_gene: TRBJ1-2

CDR3aa: ASREGLESYNEQF
abundance: NA
v_gene: TRBV23-1
j_gene: TRBJ2-1

CDR3aa: ASSSLGQETQY
abundance: NA
v_gene: TRBV5-6
j_gene: TRBJ2-5

CDR3aa: ASAGTDERYEQY
abundance: NA
v_gene: TRBV21-1
j_gene: TRBJ2-7

CDR3aa: AWSVWGVASGEQY
abundance: NA
v_gene: TRBV30
j_gene: TRBJ2-7

CDR3aa: ASRTSGSYNEQF
abundance: NA
v_gene: TRBV5-1
j_gene: TRBJ2-1

CDR3aa: ASTRDSSGNTIY
abundance: NA
v_gene: TRBV5-1
j_gene: TRBJ1-3

CDR3aa: ASSDPGQFYSGNTIY
abundance: NA
v_gene: TRBV6-4
j_gene: TRBJ1-3

CDR3aa: ASSAGQGRLAQY
abundance: NA
v_gene: TRBV9
j_gene: TRBJ2-3

CDR3aa: ASSSGTSYNEQF
abundance: NA
v_gene: TRBV6-2/TRBV6-3
j_gene: TRBJ2-1

CDR3aa: ASSYFGRLSGNTIY
abundance: NA
v_gene: TRBV6-5
j_gene: TRBJ1-3

CDR3aa: ASTATSASYEQY
abundance: NA
v_gene: TRBV28
j_gene: TRBJ2-7

CDR3aa: ASRPAGGANGELF
abundance: NA
v_gene: TRBV5-8
j_gene: TRBJ2-2

CDR3aa: ASSQDSTGEWGTGELF
abundance: NA
v_gene: TRBV4-3
j_gene: TRBJ2-2

CDR3aa: ASSLLGARIDGYT
abundance: NA
v_gene: TRBV6-5
j_gene: TRBJ1-2

CDR3aa: ASSSRQGKNEKLF
abundance: NA
v_gene: TRBV6-5
j_gene: TRBJ1-4